This TCR beta chain was recorded in a study of T cell changes during pregnancy in multiple sclerosis (dated 2019 in TCRdb). Turning to the overall study: The study looked at changes in the T cell repertoire across pregnancy in women with multiple sclerosis.

Turning to this clone: The target of this receptor is not known. Base qualities are not at hand, and no much larger clone is one base apart.

The library was generated by the immunoSEQ multiplex PCR assay. Here the immuneACCESS table is served through TCRdb, limited to in-frame sequences with V and J called. Missing clones are a known gap in these copies; in checked studies unresolved V genes cover under half, and the rest lacks a known reason. The sample table lists about 75,000 clones, approximately 88% of them with a count of one. The ten top clones hold over 0.7% of the sample. Sequences LNHDA (CDR1) and SQIVND (CDR2) are obtained from the germline V gene (reference sequence). Germline trimming amounts to 5 bases on V and 7 bases on J, with 6 as the count of junction bases outside the gene matches. From the cysteine through the phenylalanine, the CDR3 covers 14 amino acids. Kept here is only the CDR3 DNA, which spans 42 bases and is read in frame from base 1.

The chain is encoded by TRBV19 joined to TRBJ1-4; 8 central nucleotides agree with TRBD1. The origin of this receptor is a female donor in good health, enrolled as a control in a pregnancy study. The input for sequencing was peripheral blood, taken in the first trimester of pregnancy. The sequence in DNA is TGTGCCAGTAGTGACAGGGGTTTTTTTGAAAAACTGTTTTTT. It encodes CASSDRGFFEKLFF.